This T cell receptor beta chain originates from a study of control samples from healthy donors and cancer patients. Sequenced by immunoSEQ multiplex PCR; TCRdb stores in-frame clones only, minus some. Of 110,000 to 150,000 clones in the sample, roughly 94% are singletons; the top ten hold 13% to 15%. Germline V gene sequence: CDR1 GTSNPN, CDR2 SVGIG (reference sequence). Deletions cut 1 base from V and 1 base from J, with 7 bases between. This CDR3 has 13 residues. Sequenced sample: PBMCs. V usage is TRBV30 and J usage is TRBJ1-1; D is undetermined. This TCR was recovered from a man aged 55 to 70 with colorectal cancer. CDR3 DNA sequence: TGTGCCTGGAGTGGGTTAGCGAACACTGAAGCTTTCTTT. Residues: CAWSGLANTEAFF.